This record looks at one TCR beta chain sequence and its context. Its antigen is not identified. Amplification yielded TCR beta CDR3 regions, with RNA transcripts as the source. RT-PCR in the first round (using the HTBI primer set) targeted the TCR CDR3. TCRdb recomputed calls from the multiplex PCR reads with MiXCR, one row per CDR3 protein. The sample lists about 840,000 distinct CDR3 sequences; 35% to 40% were seen once. Diagnosis of hyperthyroidism was new in patients aged 18 to 65, and its duration was under 2 months. These data are taken from a study of T cells in Graves' hyperthyroidism and ophthalmopathy. Study as a whole: Blood was drawn when the patient was first diagnosed and still untreated.

Broader study findings: Ophthalmopathy was distinguished from stable hyperthyroidism by 13 V-J signatures.

Germline V gene data show CDR1 as ENHRY and CDR2 as SYGVKD. CDR3 length equals 15 residues. Losses at the gene ends were 10 bases for V and 2 bases for J; bases not matched to a gene: 11. This TCR came from a young man with Graves' hyperthyroidism. The V and J genes are TRBV10-3 and TRBJ2-5, with TRBD2 identical over 9 bases. The sequencing sample was made of blood. DNA of the CDR3: TGTGCCAGCAGCTTAGCGGGAGTATCACAAGAGACCCAGTACTTC. Amino acid sequence: CASSLAGVSQETQYF.